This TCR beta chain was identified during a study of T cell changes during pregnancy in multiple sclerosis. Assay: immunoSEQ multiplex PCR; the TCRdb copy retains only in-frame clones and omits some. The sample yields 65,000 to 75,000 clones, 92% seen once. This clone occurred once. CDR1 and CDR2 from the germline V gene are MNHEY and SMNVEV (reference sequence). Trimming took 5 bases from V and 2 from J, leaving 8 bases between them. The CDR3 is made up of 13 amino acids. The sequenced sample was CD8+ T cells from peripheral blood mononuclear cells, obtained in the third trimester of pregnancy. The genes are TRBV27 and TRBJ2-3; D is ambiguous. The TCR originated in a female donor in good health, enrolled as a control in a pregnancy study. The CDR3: CASSPQVTDTQYF. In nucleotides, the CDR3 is TGTGCCAGCAGTCCGCAGGTCACAGATACGCAGTATTTT.